What follows are 28 T cell receptor beta chains derived from one specimen sequenced in a study of T cell repertoires in cytomegalovirus infection. One entry per CDR3 protein, called by TCRdb with MiXCR from the reads. The sample contains more than 250,000 distinct CDR3 sequences, approximately 25% of which appear only once. These TCRs are of unknown antigen specificity. The source material was cultured PBMCs, sampled from culture after CMV antigen stimulation. All receptors derive from a human donor in good health (CMV status not recorded). Some clones in this sample may be carry-over from other donors' samples.

The chain has TRBV24-1 and TRBJ2-6; D may be TRBD1 (5 bases). Germline loops: CDR1 KGHDR, CDR2 SFDVKD. CDR3 length equals 16 residues. Trimming shortened V by 4 bases and J by 0 bases, and 9 bases separated the two germline ends. The CDR3 loop reads CATSEGAHSGANVLTF. CDR3 in DNA: TGTGCCACCAGTGAAGGGGCCCACTCTGGGGCCAACGTCCTGACTTTC.

This clonotype was seen only a few times. The chain has TRBV12-3 or TRBV12-4 and TRBJ1-1, with D perhaps TRBD1 (5 bases). The CDR3 contains 15 residues. The ends were cut back, 5 bases at V and 0 bases at J, with 13 bases in the middle. In DNA form, the CDR3 reads TGTGCCAGCAGTCCGGCGCCAGGGCTGAACACTGAAGCTTTCTTT. Its protein product is CASSPAPGLNTEAFF.

The chain links TRBV20-1 to TRBJ2-4, with 12 bases identical to TRBD2. V lost 6 bases and J lost 3; bases outside the gene matches: 6. This CDR3 region has 15 residues. Germline V gene sequence: CDR1 DFQATT, CDR2 SNEGSKA (reference sequence). CDR3 residues: CSAMTSGSVKNIQYF. DNA for the CDR3: TGCAGTGCGATGACTAGCGGGAGCGTCAAAAACATTCAGTACTTC.

There are a few counts of this clonotype. The V gene is TRBV6-5, the J gene TRBJ2-1; D is uncertain. The CDR3 is 11 amino acids. Germline CDR1 and CDR2: MNHEY and SVGAGI. Trimming stripped 3 bases from V and 7 bases from J, with 4 bases between. The CDR3 DNA sequence: TGTGCCAGCAGTTATTTTAATGAGCAGTTCTTC. Its translation: CASSYFNEQFF.

This clonotype was observed many times. The chain carries TRBV7-8 and TRBJ2-3, with D possibly matching TRBD2 (6 bases). Trimming took 5 bases from V and 4 from J, leaving 19 bases between them. Germline V gene sequence: CDR1 SGHVS, CDR2 FQNEAQ. This CDR3 comprises 16 residues. This CDR3 reads CASSRSPGGTADTQYF. The CDR3 nucleotides read TGTGCCAGCAGCCGGAGTCCTGGGGGGACTGCAGATACGCAGTATTTT.

A word on this clonotype: This could be a read error, since a much larger clone is one nucleotide away. This CDR3 is missing its conserved last phenylalanine or tryptophan, likely due to a read error. V is TRBV7-9 and J is TRBJ2-2; TRBD2 is a possible D gene (6 bases). V was cut by 4 bases and J by 3 bases, with 15 bases left in between. CDR1 SEHNR and CDR2 FQNEAQ come from the germline V gene (reference sequence). This CDR3 region has 16 residues. CDR3 coding DNA: TGTGCCAGCAGCTCGGCGACTAGTTTGTACACCGGGGAGCTGTTTTCT. It is translated as CASSSATSLYTGELFS.

This clonotype was seen ten or more times. V gene TRBV7-2 combines with J gene TRBJ2-1; D not certain. The CDR3 spans 15 residues. Germline lookup yields CDR1 SGHTA and CDR2 FQGNSA. V lost 2 bases and J 5 bases, leaving 13 bases between the germline ends. Here the CDR3 reads CASSLPRARNNEQFF. The CDR3 coding sequence is TGTGCCAGCAGCTTACCTCGGGCTAGAAACAATGAGCAGTTCTTC.

This chain links TRBV4-3 with TRBJ1-3; D not certain. This CDR3 has 17 residues. Per the germline V gene, CDR1 is LGHNA and CDR2 is YSLEER. Between the trimmed V and J ends, which lost 0 bases and 0 bases, there was a span of 12 bases. This CDR3 reads CASSQDAPTHSGNTIYF. DNA of the CDR3: TGCGCCAGCAGCCAAGACGCCCCGACACACTCTGGAAACACCATATATTTT.

The gene calls are TRBV6-5 and TRBJ1-5, with TRBD1 matching over 7 bases. With 8 bases clipped from V and 1 base from J, the junction kept 2 bases outside the gene matches. This CDR3 has 13 residues. Germline CDR1 is MNHEY and CDR2 is SVGAGI. The CDR3 bases are TGTGCCAGCGCGACAGGGAGCAATCAGCCCCAGCATTTT. Its protein product is CASATGSNQPQHF.

This clonotype has just one count. The chain combines TRBV27 with TRBJ2-7, with 9 bases matching TRBD2. CDR3 length equals 13 residues. Trimming cost V 8 bases and J 7 bases; bases outside gene matches: 9. CDR1 is MNHEY, CDR2 SMNVEV, per germline (reference sequence). Here the CDR3 DNA reads TGTGCCAGCCGACTTAGCGGGAGTGGTGAGCAGTACTTC. Protein sequence: CASRLSGSGEQYF.

This clonotype was recorded many times. The chain is built from TRBV11-2 and TRBJ1-2; 9 bases are shared with TRBD1. V gave up 6 bases and J gave up 8 bases; unmatched junction bases: 10. Germline V gives CDR1 SGHAT, CDR2 FQNNGV. This CDR3 has 14 residues. CDR3 in amino acids: CASSYLQGADGYTF. CDR3 coding DNA: TGTGCCAGCAGTTACCTACAGGGGGCCGACGGCTACACCTTC. Variable domain in full (rest from reference TRBV11-2 and TRBJ1-2): EAGVAQSPRYKIIEKRQSVAFWCNPISGHATLYWYQQILGQGPKLLIQFQNNGVVDDSQLPKDRFSAERLKGVDSTLKIQPAKLEDSAVYLCASSYLQGADGYTFGSGTRLTVV.

The sample holds a few counts of this clonotype. The chain couples TRBV28 to TRBJ2-2; a possible D gene is TRBD1 (6 bases). Germline CDR1 MDHEN, CDR2 SYDVKM. V dropped 5 bases and J dropped 9 bases, with 25 bases sitting between them. This CDR3 has 17 amino acids. The CDR3 coding sequence is TGTGCCAGCAGTGATTCAACAGGGTCAGCCGGGCGTTGGGAGCTGTTTTTT. It codes for CASSDSTGSAGRWELFF.

The genes are TRBV25-1 and TRBJ2-4; 7 bases are shared with TRBD2. The length of the CDR3 is 15 residues. The germline CDR1 and CDR2 sequences are MGHDK and SYGVNS. V lost 6 bases to trimming and J lost 6 bases; unmatched junction nucleotides: 11. Here the CDR3 reads CASSRNGEGGNIQYF. CDR3 nucleotide sequence: TGTGCCAGCAGCCGCAATGGGGAGGGAGGAAACATTCAGTACTTC.

This chain joins TRBV4-1 and TRBJ1-5; TRBD1 might be the D (5 bases). V dropped 2 bases and J dropped 1 base, with 9 bases sitting between them. CDR3 length: 15 amino acids. The germline V gene has CDR1 MGHRA and CDR2 YSYEKL. The CDR3 sequence: CASSQLGLSNQPQHF. CDR3 DNA sequence: TGCGCCAGCAGCCAATTGGGGCTGAGCAATCAGCCCCAGCATTTT.

The gene calls are TRBV7-2 and TRBJ1-1; D gene uncertain. Trimming removed 2 bases at V and 10 bases at J, with 17 bases between. This CDR3 comprises 14 residues. Germline assignment: CDR1 SGHTA and CDR2 FQGNSA. CDR3 region: CASSLNSGTVGAFF. CDR3 DNA: TGTGCCAGCAGCTTAAACAGTGGAACTGTGGGAGCTTTCTTT.

The V and J genes are TRBV15 and TRBJ2-3; the D gene is possibly TRBD1 (6 bases). V was trimmed by 10 bases and J by 2 bases, leaving 19 bases between them. CDR1 LNHNV and CDR2 YYDKDF come from the germline V gene (reference sequence). CDR3 length equals 15 residues. CDR3 sequence (DNA): TGTGCCAGCAGATCAGGGGACCTTATCACAGATACGCAGTATTTT. It specifies CASRSGDLITDTQYF.

The sample holds a few counts of this clonotype. The rearrangement uses TRBV5-8 and TRBJ1-5; TRBD1 might be the D (6 bases). Trimming shortened V by 1 base and J by 8 bases, and 16 bases separated the two germline ends. This CDR3 is built from 15 residues. Germline V gene lookup returns CDR1 SGHTS and CDR2 YDEGEE. The chain's CDR3 is CASSLSTQGWKPQHF. CDR3 DNA sequence: TGTGCCAGCAGCTTGTCAACTCAGGGGTGGAAGCCCCAGCATTTT.

This clonotype occurred a few times. The chain has TRBV2 and TRBJ2-1; a possible D gene is TRBD2 (6 bases). This CDR3 spans 13 amino acids. V dropped 3 bases and J dropped 9 bases, with 12 bases sitting between them. CDR1 SNHLY and CDR2 FYNNEI come from the germline V gene. The CDR3 region is CASSDSPRGEQFF. The CDR3 DNA follows: TGTGCCAGCAGTGATTCCCCGCGGGGTGAGCAGTTCTTC.

This clonotype occurred many times. The chain has TRBV7-8 and TRBJ2-5, with 13 nucleotides matching TRBD2. The V gene end was trimmed by 3 bases and the J gene end by 4 bases; junction bases not matched to a gene: 5. This CDR3 spans 16 amino acids. The germline CDR1 and CDR2 sequences are SGHVS and FQNEAQ. The CDR3 is CASSFWTSGRGETQYF. CDR3 in DNA: TGTGCCAGCAGCTTTTGGACTAGCGGGAGAGGAGAGACCCAGTACTTC.

This clonotype occurred a few times. This chain connects TRBV12-3 or TRBV12-4 to TRBJ1-3; D unclear. Deletions cut 3 bases from V and 8 bases from J, with 5 bases between. The CDR3 is 11 residues long. CDR3 DNA sequence: TGTGCCAGCAGTTTTGCACACACCATATATTTT. This gives the protein CASSFAHTIYF.

This clonotype occurred a few times. This sequence joins TRBV28 and TRBJ1-5; TRBD1 is a possible D gene (5 bases). Germline-derived CDR1 and CDR2 are MDHEN and SYDVKM. V lost 2 bases to trimming and J lost 6 bases, with 11 bases between them. This CDR3 is 14 amino acids long. The CDR3 reads CASSLGGAGQPQHF. The CDR3 nucleotides read TGTGCCAGCAGTTTAGGAGGGGCCGGTCAGCCCCAGCATTTT.

The chain couples TRBV7-9 to TRBJ1-5; unclear D gene. The germline gives CDR1 SEHNR, CDR2 FQNEAQ (reference sequence). Trimming removed 3 bases at V and 6 bases at J, with 6 bases between. The CDR3 is made up of 12 amino acids. In DNA, the CDR3 is TGTGCCAGCAGCTTGTCGACTCAGCCCCAGCATTTT. Translation: CASSLSTQPQHF.

CDR3: CATCRGEGNTIYF. The CDR3 nucleotides read TGTGCCACCTGCCGCGGGGAGGGAAACACCATATATTTT. The chain is built from TRBV12-3 or TRBV12-4 and TRBJ1-3; D is ambiguous. Trimming stripped 10 bases from V and 4 bases from J, with 14 bases between. The CDR3 runs to 13 residues.

V and J are TRBV12-3 or TRBV12-4 and TRBJ1-2, with 10 bases fitting TRBD1. The CDR3 has 15 amino acids. V lost 1 base to trimming and J lost 2 bases; unmatched junction nucleotides: 1. The CDR3 here is CASSLEGQGNYGYTF. In DNA, the CDR3 is TGTGCCAGCAGTTTAGAGGGACAGGGGAACTATGGCTACACCTTC.

This clonotype was counted a few times. The chain combines TRBV28 with TRBJ2-7; perhaps TRBD1 as D (6 bases). Germline V CDR1 and CDR2: MDHEN, SYDVKM. Between the trimmed V and J ends, which lost 4 bases and 1 base, there was a span of 8 bases. The CDR3 extends over 13 amino acids. The CDR3 region has the DNA TGTGCCAGCAGTTGGGACAAATCCTACGAGCAGTACTTC. Residues: CASSWDKSYEQYF.

The chain carries TRBV28 and TRBJ2-5; D perhaps matches TRBD1 (5 bases). The germline CDR1 and CDR2 sequences are MDHEN and SYDVKM. CDR3 length: 15 amino acids. V lost 5 bases and J lost 5, with 18 bases in between. CDR3 DNA sequence: TGTGCCAGCAGTCTACCTACCGGACATGGGGAGACCCAGTACTTC. Translated: CASSLPTGHGETQYF. The entire variable domain, with the rest obtained from reference TRBV28 and TRBJ2-5, is as follows: DVKVTQSSRYLVKRTGEKVFLECVQDMDHENMFWYRQDPGLGLRLIYFSYDVKMKEKGDIPEGYSVSREKKERFSLILESASTNQTSMYLCASSLPTGHGETQYFGPGTRLLVL.

The V gene is TRBV2, the J gene TRBJ2-7, with D possibly matching TRBD2 (5 bases). The V gene's germline CDR1 is SNHLY and CDR2 FYNNEI. Trimming removed 5 bases from V and 3 bases from J, with 14 bases in between. The CDR3 loop spans 14 amino acids. The CDR3 DNA reads as TGTGCCAGCAGTATAGTGGGAGAAGGCTACGAGCAGTACTTC. Residues: CASSIVGEGYEQYF.

There are a few counts of this clonotype. The chain carries TRBV19 and TRBJ2-1; no firm D call. This CDR3 region has 14 residues. V was trimmed by 1 base and J by 7 bases, leaving 11 bases between them. CDR1 is LNHDA and CDR2 is SQIVND in the germline V gene (reference sequence). CDR3 sequence (DNA): TGTGCCAGTAGTATAGTTGGCGGAGCAAATGAGCAGTTCTTC. It is translated as CASSIVGGANEQFF.